Listed below are T cell receptor beta chains from one sample, sequenced in a study of T cell changes during pregnancy in multiple sclerosis. The data were produced by immunoSEQ multiplex PCR, yet TCRdb's version contains in-frame clones alone and is incomplete. Seen here are tens of thousands of clones, approximately 92% observed once, and the top ten hold less than 3%. The source was peripheral blood, collected in the third trimester of pregnancy. Receptors originate from a female donor in good health, enrolled as a control in a pregnancy study. Both conserved end residues are part of each CDR3. A D gene is named only where the DNA matches it firmly. Expanded clones get a size class; other rows say once, few or many, or leave the size out.

clone size: .
D gene: .
V gene: TRBV5-6
J gene: TRBJ2-7
CDR3 protein: CASSLSGYEQYF
CDR3 DNA: TGTGCCAGCAGCTTGTCGGGGTACGAGCAGTACTTC

clone size: once
D gene: .
V gene: TRBV2
J gene: TRBJ2-1
CDR3 protein: CASSESGSSYNEQFF
CDR3 DNA: TGTGCCAGCAGTGAAAGCGGTAGCTCCTACAATGAGCAGTTCTTC

clone size: .
D gene: TRBD1
V gene: TRBV5-1
J gene: TRBJ2-7
CDR3 protein: CASSTPYRGRNEQYF
CDR3 DNA: TGCGCCAGCAGCACACCCTACAGGGGCAGGAACGAGCAGTACTTC

clone size: .
D gene: .
V gene: TRBV5-1
J gene: TRBJ1-3
CDR3 protein: CASSLVGGISGNTIYF
CDR3 DNA: TGCGCCAGCAGCTTGGTGGGGGGGATCTCTGGAAACACCATATATTTT

clone size: .
D gene: TRBD1
V gene: TRBV4-2
J gene: TRBJ1-2
CDR3 protein: CASSAGQGDGYTF
CDR3 DNA: TGTGCCAGCAGCGCGGGACAGGGAGATGGCTACACCTTC

clone size: .
D gene: TRBD1
V gene: TRBV28
J gene: TRBJ2-7
CDR3 protein: CASRPGTGRRGAGSLYQEYF
CDR3 DNA: TGTGCCAGCAGACCCGGGACAGGCCGACGAGGGGCGGGTTCTTTATATCAAGAGTACTTC

clone size: .
D gene: .
V gene: TRBV27
J gene: TRBJ2-3
CDR3 protein: CASSLLQGRDTQYF
CDR3 DNA: TGTGCCAGCAGTTTATTACAGGGGAGGGATACGCAGTATTTT

clone size: .
D gene: .
V gene: TRBV4-2
J gene: TRBJ2-7
CDR3 protein: CASSQKRGGPNEQYF
CDR3 DNA: TGTGCCAGCAGCCAAAAAAGGGGGGGGCCCAACGAGCAGTACTTC

clone size: once
D gene: .
V gene: TRBV7-9
J gene: TRBJ1-1
CDR3 protein: CASTHDSFNTEAFF
CDR3 DNA: TGTGCCAGCACCCACGACAGTTTCAACACTGAAGCTTTCTTT

clone size: .
D gene: .
V gene: TRBV2
J gene: TRBJ2-1
CDR3 protein: CASSELGRNEQFF
CDR3 DNA: TGTGCCAGCAGTGAACTGGGCAGAAATGAGCAGTTCTTC

clone size: .
D gene: .
V gene: TRBV21-1
J gene: TRBJ2-2
CDR3 protein: CASSRLAGETARNTGELFF
CDR3 DNA: TGTGCCAGCAGCAGACTAGCGGGCGAAACCGCCCGGAACACCGGGGAGCTGTTTTTT

clone size: .
D gene: TRBD1
V gene: TRBV19
J gene: TRBJ1-1
CDR3 protein: CASRFGTVNTEAFF
CDR3 DNA: TGTGCCAGCCGGTTCGGGACAGTGAACACTGAAGCTTTCTTT

clone size: once
D gene: .
V gene: TRBV28
J gene: TRBJ1-1
CDR3 protein: CASSLGGSTFF
CDR3 DNA: TGTGCCAGCAGTTTAGGAGGGTCGACTTTCTTT

clone size: once
D gene: TRBD2
V gene: TRBV6-1
J gene: TRBJ2-2
CDR3 protein: CASSVPPGSGGAGGELFF
CDR3 DNA: TGTGCCAGCAGTGTTCCCCCCGGAAGCGGGGGGGCGGGCGGGGAGCTGTTTTTT

clone size: .
D gene: .
V gene: TRBV6-5
J gene: TRBJ1-1
CDR3 protein: CASSYNPEGDTEAFF
CDR3 DNA: TGTGCCAGCAGTTACAACCCCGAGGGGGACACTGAAGCTTTCTTT

clone size: .
D gene: TRBD2
V gene: TRBV28
J gene: TRBJ2-1
CDR3 protein: CATGTSGSSNEQFF
CDR3 DNA: TGTGCCACAGGGACTAGCGGGAGTTCGAATGAGCAGTTCTTC

clone size: .
D gene: TRBD1
V gene: TRBV6-6
J gene: TRBJ2-2
CDR3 protein: CASKKQGQAGTGELFF
CDR3 DNA: TGTGCCAGCAAAAAACAGGGACAGGCCGGCACCGGGGAGCTGTTTTTT

clone size: .
D gene: .
V gene: TRBV7-2
J gene: TRBJ2-2
CDR3 protein: CASSLLVNTGELFF
CDR3 DNA: TGTGCCAGCAGCTTACTCGTGAACACCGGGGAGCTGTTTTTT

clone size: .
D gene: TRBD2
V gene: TRBV5-6
J gene: TRBJ2-7
CDR3 protein: CASSLPGGSYEQYF
CDR3 DNA: TGTGCCAGCAGCTTGCCGGGGGGCTCCTACGAGCAGTACTTC

clone size: .
D gene: .
V gene: TRBV28
J gene: TRBJ2-2
CDR3 protein: CASIPQGTGELFF
CDR3 DNA: TGTGCCAGCATACCTCAGGGGACCGGGGAGCTGTTTTTT

clone size: .
D gene: .
V gene: TRBV6-6
J gene: TRBJ2-1
CDR3 protein: CASTPVSSYNEQFF
CDR3 DNA: TGTGCCAGCACCCCCGTGAGCTCCTACAATGAGCAGTTCTTC

clone size: .
D gene: .
V gene: TRBV7-8
J gene: TRBJ2-7
CDR3 protein: CASSFERSYEQYF
CDR3 DNA: TGTGCCAGCAGCTTTGAGAGGTCCTACGAGCAGTACTTC

clone size: .
D gene: .
V gene: TRBV5-4
J gene: TRBJ1-6
CDR3 protein: CASRLGGGGDNSPLHF
CDR3 DNA: TGTGCCAGCAGGCTCGGGGGAGGGGGTGATAATTCACCCCTCCACTTT

clone size: .
D gene: .
V gene: TRBV6-5
J gene: TRBJ1-5
CDR3 protein: CASSYSHYSNQPQHF
CDR3 DNA: TGTGCCAGCAGTTACTCGCATTACTCCAATCAGCCCCAGCATTTT

clone size: .
D gene: TRBD1
V gene: TRBV7-6
J gene: TRBJ1-1
CDR3 protein: CASSWGQGAHSTEAFF
CDR3 DNA: TGTGCCAGCAGCTGGGGACAGGGGGCCCATTCCACTGAAGCTTTCTTT

clone size: .
D gene: .
V gene: TRBV6-1
J gene: TRBJ2-1
CDR3 protein: CASSVVQEAEQFF
CDR3 DNA: TGTGCCAGCAGTGTAGTCCAGGAGGCTGAGCAGTTCTTC

clone size: .
D gene: .
V gene: TRBV6-5
J gene: TRBJ2-5
CDR3 protein: CASSSSHGGETQYF
CDR3 DNA: TGTGCCAGCAGTTCATCTCACGGGGGAGAGACCCAGTACTTC